Below are 11 T cell receptor beta chains sequenced from a single sample in a study of T-cell reconstitution after alpha-beta-depleted transplantation in children. The authors prepared the TCRbeta library with unique molecular identifiers. TCRdb analysed the PCR reads with MiXCR anew, one entry per CDR3 protein. Seen here are about 600,000 distinct CDR3 sequences, under 25% observed once, and the top ten hold roughly an eighth. Sample: PBMCs, mostly from graft donor cells, taken 360 days after TCRalphabeta/CD19-depleted stem cell transplant. These receptors were obtained from a boy in the first two years of life who had a stem cell transplant for acute myeloid leukemia, so the T cells may come from the graft donor.

This clonotype was seen repeatedly, ten times or more. The rearrangement uses TRBV29-1 and TRBJ2-7; no clear D gene. The V gene's germline CDR1 is SQVTM and CDR2 ANQGSEA. The CDR3 consists of 11 residues. Trimming shortened V by 1 base and J by 4 bases, and 5 bases separated the two germline ends. The CDR3 spells CSVEGPYEQYF. The CDR3 nucleotides are TGCAGCGTTGAAGGGCCGTACGAGCAGTACTTC.

The table lists this clonotype with many counts. The chain combines TRBV5-1 with TRBJ1-1, with D perhaps TRBD1 (5 bases). This CDR3 region has 15 residues. V was shortened by 0 bases and J by 5 bases, with 14 bases between the two germline ends. CDR1 is SGHRS, CDR2 YFSETQ, per germline. The CDR3 DNA is TGCGCCAGCAGCTTGGAATTGGGACGGTTTACTGAAGCTTTCTTT. Encoded protein: CASSLELGRFTEAFF.

This chain joins TRBV10-3 and TRBJ2-3; 8 bases are a match to TRBD2. V trimming: 0 bases; J trimming: 2 bases; junction bases outside the gene matches: 7. This CDR3 region has 17 residues. CDR1 and CDR2 from the germline V gene are ENHRY and SYGVKD. The CDR3 nucleotides are TGTGCCATCAGTGAGTCGGTGAAGCGGGGGCCCACAGATACGCAGTATTTT. It codes for CAISESVKRGPTDTQYF.

This clonotype was found many times. V usage is TRBV24-1 and J usage is TRBJ2-1; 8 bases fit TRBD1. The V and J ends lost 4 bases and 5 bases, in that order; junction bases with no gene match: 9. The CDR3 runs to 16 residues. Germline CDR1 KGHDR, CDR2 SFDVKD. This CDR3 reads CATSDPSPDRDNEQFF. The CDR3 DNA reads TGTGCCACCAGTGACCCCTCCCCGGACAGGGACAATGAGCAGTTCTTC.

This clonotype was counted at least ten times. The chain links TRBV18 to TRBJ2-3; D may be TRBD1 or TRBD2 (5 bases each). Trimming cost V 3 bases and J 3 bases, with 13 bases left between them. This CDR3 spans 15 amino acids. Germline V CDR1 and CDR2: KGHSH, LQKENI. The CDR3 reads CASSPRGPTTDTQYF. The DNA of the CDR3 is TGTGCCAGCTCACCCCGGGGCCCTACAACAGATACGCAGTATTTT. The entire variable domain, with the rest obtained from reference TRBV18 and TRBJ2-3, is as follows: NAGVMQNPRHLVRRRGQEARLRCSPMKGHSHVYWYRQLPEEGLKFMVYLQKENIIDESGMPKERFSAEFPKEGPSILRIQQVVRGDSAAYFCASSPRGPTTDTQYFGPGTRLTVL.

The V call is TRBV20-1, the J call TRBJ2-7; the match to TRBD2 covers 11 bases. The germline gives CDR1 DFQATT, CDR2 SNEGSKA (reference sequence). The trim removed 4 bases at V and 0 bases at J, leaving 2 bases unmatched. The CDR3 consists of 14 residues. The CDR3 DNA reads TGCAGTGCTACACTAGCGGGGGCCTCCTACGAGCAGTACGTC. Its protein product is CSATLAGASYEQYV.

This clonotype came up many times. The chain couples TRBV4-2 to TRBJ2-2, with 7 bases lining up with TRBD2. CDR1 LGHNA and CDR2 YNFKEQ come from the germline V gene. The CDR3 extends over 16 amino acids. J lost 4 bases, V lost 4 bases, and 9 bases had no gene match. This CDR3 is CASSPTSLVGTGELFF. The CDR3 coding sequence is TGTGCCAGCAGCCCGACTAGCCTAGTAGGCACCGGGGAGCTGTTTTTT.

This chain uses TRBV12-3 or TRBV12-4 with TRBJ1-1, with D uncertain. The CDR3 contains 13 residues. Deletions cut 0 bases from V and 4 bases from J, with 6 bases between. The CDR3 region is CASSLAGFTEAFF. CDR3 DNA sequence: TGTGCCAGCAGTTTAGCAGGGTTCACTGAAGCTTTCTTT.

This clonotype came up many times. The genes are TRBV20-1 and TRBJ2-3; 7 bases align to TRBD1. The CDR3 spans 15 residues. Germline V gives CDR1 DFQATT, CDR2 SNEGSKA (reference sequence). The V segment lost 0 bases and the J segment 1 base; nucleotides outside the gene matches: 4. CDR3 amino acids: CSARDRGKGTDTQYF. The CDR3, as DNA: TGCAGTGCTAGAGACAGGGGGAAAGGCACAGATACGCAGTATTTT.

In its sample, this clonotype was seen many times. The rearrangement uses TRBV12-3 or TRBV12-4 and TRBJ2-1; 9 bases match TRBD2. J was trimmed by 4 bases and V by 4 bases; bases with no gene match: 8. The CDR3 loop spans 16 amino acids. In DNA form, the CDR3 reads TGTGCCAGCAGTTCTGAAGCTAGCGGGGCTTACAATGAGCAGTTCTTC. This gives the protein CASSSEASGAYNEQFF.

In this sample, this clonotype turned up many times. The rearrangement uses TRBV20-1 and TRBJ2-7; TRBD1 might be the D (5 bases). The CDR3 is 12 residues long. Germline CDR1 is DFQATT and CDR2 is SNEGSKA (reference sequence). Trimming pared 5 bases from V and 4 bases from J, leaving 12 bases between. The CDR3 loop is CSAGPTEYEQYF. CDR3 DNA: TGCAGTGCTGGACCGACAGAGTACGAGCAGTACTTC.